The next 10 T cell receptor beta chains were all read from a single sample in a study of blood T cell repertoires in COVID-19. The table came from immunoSEQ multiplex PCR; TCRdb's copy has only in-frame clones and leaves some out. Of 410,000 or so clones in the sample, 75% to 90% are singletons; the top ten hold 1.4%. Material: peripheral blood. These receptors originate from a woman aged 25 to 39 with active or convalescent COVID-19.

This clone is a singleton in its sample. This chain uses TRBV5-8 with TRBJ1-6; tentative D call: TRBD1 (5 bases). The CDR3 covers 18 residues. The V end was cut by 3 bases, the J end by 5 bases, with 21 bases between. In germline, CDR1 is SGHTS, CDR2 YDEGEE. The CDR3 region has the DNA TGTGCCAGCAGCTATGCCCGGTTCGGGGGTGCGGATAATTCACCCCTCCACTTT. Its translation: CASSYARFGGADNSPLHF.

J is TRBJ2-1 and V is TRBV2; TRBD2 aligns across 11 bases. Germline CDR1 SNHLY, CDR2 FYNNEI. This CDR3 spans 15 amino acids. Unmatched junction bases numbered 10, after V lost 5 bases and J lost 10 bases. CDR3 in amino acids: CASSPFLAGGGEQFF. In DNA, the CDR3 is TGTGCCAGCAGTCCCTTTCTAGCGGGGGGCGGCGAGCAGTTCTTC.

This chain uses TRBV6-5 with TRBJ1-4, with TRBD1 matching 9 bases. Germline V gene sequence: CDR1 MNHEY, CDR2 SVGAGI. Unmatched junction bases numbered 5, after V lost 2 bases and J lost 7 bases. The CDR3 has 15 residues. The CDR3 DNA reads as TGTGCCAGCAGTTACCGGGGACAGGGAGGTGAAAAACTGTTTTTT. Its protein is CASSYRGQGGEKLFF.

This clone was seen just once. The chain joins TRBV18 to TRBJ2-5, with 10 bases that match TRBD1. From germline, CDR1 is KGHSH and CDR2 LQKENI. CDR3 length: 15 residues. J was trimmed by 8 bases and V by 4 bases; bases with no gene match: 10. The CDR3 DNA is TGTGCCAGCTCACGCTCCGGACAGGGGGTTGAAACCCAGTACTTC. Residues: CASSRSGQGVETQYF.

The rearrangement uses TRBV21-1 and TRBJ1-5. TRBV21-1 is a listed pseudogene. CDR3 length: 23 residues. CDR3 amino acids: CASSKVRWPRGISLFFSNQPQHF. The CDR3 DNA reads as TGTGCCAGCAGCAAAGTAAGGTGGCCACGGGGTATTTCCCTCTTCTTTAGCAATCAGCCCCAGCATTTT.

Worth noting for this clone: Other DNA variants within this sample encode the same CDR3. V usage is TRBV19 and J usage is TRBJ1-1, with D possibly TRBD1 on 5 matching bases. The CDR3 contains 13 residues. Trimming left V 5 bases short and J 5 bases short, with 12 bases between. Germline assignment: CDR1 LNHDA and CDR2 SQIVND (reference sequence). The CDR3 protein is CASSRTGGTEAFF. The CDR3 DNA reads TGTGCCAGTAGTCGAACGGGGGGGACTGAAGCTTTCTTT.

This chain links TRBV6-5 with TRBJ2-2; 11 bases are shared with TRBD2. The CDR3 covers 15 residues. CDR1 is MNHEY and CDR2 is SVGAGI in the germline V gene. Trimming at V came to 4 bases and at J to 6 bases, leaving 4 bases not matched to a gene. CDR3 residues: CASSLAGGPSGELFF. Here the CDR3 DNA reads TGTGCCAGCAGTTTAGCGGGAGGGCCATCCGGGGAGCTGTTTTTT.

The V and J genes are TRBV6-6 and TRBJ2-7, with 7 bases lining up with TRBD1. This CDR3 has 13 amino acids. V gave up 4 bases and J gave up 5 bases; unmatched junction bases: 5. The germline V gene has CDR1 MNHNY and CDR2 SVGAGI (reference sequence). The CDR3 DNA reads TGTGCCAGCAGTTCGACAGGGTTCAACGAGCAGTACTTC. Translating it yields CASSSTGFNEQYF.

This rearrangement joins TRBV7-6 to TRBJ2-2; TRBD2 matches 10 bases. Germline V gives CDR1 SGHVS, CDR2 FNYEAQ. The CDR3 spans 18 residues. Trimming removed 5 bases from V and 4 bases from J; junction bases left unmatched: 13. The CDR3 sequence: CASSPPPTLAGATGELFF. The CDR3 DNA reads TGTGCCAGCAGCCCCCCCCCTACTCTAGCGGGGGCCACCGGGGAGCTGTTTTTT.

V usage is TRBV19 and J usage is TRBJ2-1, with 12 bases aligning to TRBD2. Germline values: CDR1 LNHDA, CDR2 SQIVND (reference sequence). The V segment lost 3 bases and the J segment 0 bases; nucleotides outside the gene matches: 9. This CDR3 comprises 19 residues. The CDR3 DNA is TGTGCCAGTAGTATCCCCGGACTAGCGGGAATATTCTCCTACAATGAGCAGTTCTTC. Its translation is CASSIPGLAGIFSYNEQFF.